These 4 T cell receptor beta chains share one sample of origin, sequenced in a study of T-cell memory formation after mild COVID-19. TCRdb fed the 5' RACE reads into MiXCR, producing one record per CDR3 protein. Here the sample spans roughly 62,000 distinct CDR3 sequences, about 10% being singletons. The sequenced sample was PBMCs or a T cell subset sorted from them (not recorded which). These TCRs come from a man between 18 and 29 years old who had mild COVID-19 (a few samples of this study predate the infection). Cell type and time point are not known.

The V and J genes are TRBV6-1 and TRBJ2-5; D might be TRBD1 (5 bases). The germline gives CDR1 MNHNS, CDR2 SASEGT. This CDR3 contains 14 residues. With 1 base removed from V and 5 bases from J, the gap between germline ends came to 11 bases. CDR3 in amino acids: CASSEVTATETQYF. In nucleotides, the CDR3 is TGTGCCAGCAGTGAAGTGACAGCGACTGAGACCCAGTACTTC.

The rearrangement uses TRBV5-4 and TRBJ1-1; a weak D match, TRBD1 (6 bases). The V gene's germline CDR1 is SGHNT and CDR2 YYREEE (reference sequence). V lost 0 bases and J lost 0, with 9 bases in between. The CDR3 is 15 amino acids. Written as DNA, the CDR3 is TGTGCCAGCAGCTTGGGACAGGCAATGAACACTGAAGCTTTCTTT. It yields the protein CASSLGQAMNTEAFF.

The gene calls are TRBV20-1 and TRBJ2-3, with 11 bases lining up with TRBD2. The length of the CDR3 is 15 residues. V was pared by 2 bases and J by 5 bases, with 6 bases of the junction left unmatched. Germline V gives CDR1 DFQATT, CDR2 SNEGSKA (reference sequence). CDR3 residues: CSARKLAGVRDTQYF. As DNA, the CDR3 is TGCAGTGCTAGAAAACTAGCGGGGGTCCGAGATACGCAGTATTTT.

The chain has TRBV5-1 and TRBJ2-5; D unclear. From germline, CDR1 is SGHRS and CDR2 YFSETQ. CDR3 length equals 14 residues. Trimming left V 4 bases short and J 5 bases short, with 15 bases between. Here the CDR3 reads CASSPLTQVETQYF. DNA for the CDR3: TGCGCCAGCAGCCCGTTGACTCAAGTGGAGACCCAGTACTTC.